What follows describes a single T cell receptor (beta chain). This sample was included in a study of blood T cell repertoires in COVID-19. The overall study: Sources were T cells, B-cell-depleted T cells, or PBMCs; the material itself was cDNA or gDNA.

This CDR3 is built from 15 residues. V lost 6 bases and J lost 4; bases outside the gene matches: 9. Per germline, CDR1 SGHAT and CDR2 FQNNGV. Study processing details: Reference gene primers were amplified, and this amplification served to estimate nucleated cell counts. TCRdb's copy holds only in-frame clones and misses some; the assay was immunoSEQ multiplex PCR. V and J calls and clone size are as listed in that table; D and trimming were resolved from the DNA. Among about 68,000 clones listed, 65% to 80% were seen once. The sequence came from a human donor in a cohort sampled during active COVID-19. The rearrangement joins TRBV11-2 to TRBJ2-1; TRBD1 matches at 7 bases. The sequencing sample was made of peripheral blood. DNA of the CDR3: TGTGCCAGCAGTCCTCGACAGGGTAGATACAATGAGCAGTTCTTC. It yields the protein CASSPRQGRYNEQFF.